Listed here are 16 T cell receptor beta chains from one sample, sequenced in a study of technical replicates of blood from a handful of donors. TCRdb keeps only in-frame clones here, not all; method: immunoSEQ multiplex PCR. The data show approximately 41,000 clones, 96% seen once. Input material: T cells isolated from PBMCs. The receptor source for this set is a human donor in good health.

This chain uses TRBV6-1 with TRBJ2-1, with TRBD2 as a possible D gene (5 bases). This CDR3 spans 11 amino acids. Trimming left V 9 bases short and J 7 bases short, with 10 bases between. Germline V CDR1 and CDR2: MNHNS, SASEGT. The CDR3 loop reads CASKTSNEQFF. The CDR3, as DNA: TGTGCCAGTAAAACTAGTAATGAGCAGTTCTTC.

CDR3 DNA: TGTGCCAGCAGCACGCCTGGGCTTCACTACAATGAGCAGTTCTTC. Residues: CASSTPGLHYNEQFF. This chain connects TRBV5-6 to TRBJ2-1, with no clear D. Trimming pared 4 bases from V and 3 bases from J, leaving 14 bases between. Germline-derived CDR1 and CDR2 are SGHDT and YYEEEE. The CDR3 has 15 residues.

This chain uses TRBV5-4 with TRBJ2-7; 9 bases are a match to TRBD1. This CDR3 contains 13 residues. Germline trimming cut 4 bases from V and 5 bases from J; bases unmatched to any gene: 4. Germline CDR1 reads SGHNT; CDR2 reads YYREEE (reference sequence). The CDR3 DNA reads as TGTGCCAGCAGCCCCGGGACAGGGAACGAGCAGTACTTC. It translates to CASSPGTGNEQYF. Combining the CDR3 with reference TRBV5-4 and TRBJ2-7 gives the whole variable domain ETGVTQSPTHLIKTRGQQVTLRCSSQSGHNTVSWYQQALGQGPQFIFQYYREEENGRGNFPPRFSGLQFPNYSSELNVNALELDDSALYLCASSPGTGNEQYFGPGTRLTVT.

The chain joins TRBV27 to TRBJ2-7, with D unresolved. Germline V gene data show CDR1 as MNHEY and CDR2 as SMNVEV (reference sequence). Trimming removed 2 bases from V and 0 bases from J, with 8 bases in between. This CDR3 has 14 amino acids. The CDR3 region has the DNA TGTGCCAGCAGTTTACAGGTTACCTCCTACGAGCAGTACTTC. This translates into CASSLQVTSYEQYF.

The chain links TRBV10-3 to TRBJ1-2; 8 bases fit TRBD1. The junction had 14 bases not matched to a gene; V was cut back by 0 bases and J by 8 bases. Germline V gene data show CDR1 as ENHRY and CDR2 as SYGVKD. The CDR3 is 17 residues long. The CDR3 nucleotides are TGTGCCATCAGTGAGTCTTCCAGGACAGGGAAATTAGGCGGCTACACCTTC. Its translation: CAISESSRTGKLGGYTF.

The gene calls are TRBV7-9 and TRBJ1-5, with 10 positions matching TRBD1. The trim removed 1 base at V and 6 bases at J, leaving 9 bases unmatched. This CDR3 spans 17 amino acids. Per germline, CDR1 SEHNR and CDR2 FQNEAQ (reference sequence). CDR3 protein: CASSLVGGTGEFQPQHF. Here the CDR3 DNA reads TGTGCCAGCAGCTTAGTTGGTGGGACAGGGGAGTTTCAGCCCCAGCATTTT.

The CDR3 region has the DNA TGTGCCAGCTCACCCCTACAGGGTACGACTGAAGCTTTCTTT. Its translation is CASSPLQGTTEAFF. The chain links TRBV18 to TRBJ1-1; D might be TRBD1 (6 bases). CDR3 length equals 14 residues. Germline assignment: CDR1 KGHSH and CDR2 LQKENI. Trimming took 3 bases from V and 5 from J, leaving 13 bases between them.

This chain joins TRBV7-2 and TRBJ1-5, with 9 bases identical to TRBD1. The CDR3 spans 15 residues. The germline CDR1 and CDR2 sequences are SGHTA and FQGNSA. After removal of 5 bases from V and 2 bases from J, the junction contained 4 bases not matched to a gene. Written as DNA, the CDR3 is TGTGCCAGCAGCCGTCGGACAGGGGGCAATCAGCCCCAGCATTTT. Its translation is CASSRRTGGNQPQHF.

The rearrangement joins TRBV5-1 to TRBJ1-5; 8 bases align to TRBD1. Germline loops: CDR1 SGHRS, CDR2 YFSETQ. This CDR3 spans 17 amino acids. J gave up 0 bases and V 4 bases, and 9 bases lay outside the gene matches. This chain's CDR3 is CASSSQPGGFSNQPQHF. The DNA for the CDR3 is TGCGCCAGCAGCAGCCAACCAGGGGGCTTTAGCAATCAGCCCCAGCATTTT.

About this clone: The same CDR3 is also encoded by other DNA sequences in this sample. The rearrangement links TRBV9 to TRBJ2-7; 12 nucleotides match TRBD2. CDR3 length equals 15 residues. After removal of 0 bases from V and 2 bases from J, the junction contained 0 bases not matched to a gene. CDR1 is SGDLS and CDR2 is YYNGEE in the germline V gene. The CDR3, as DNA: TGTGCCAGCAGCGTAGGACTAGCGGGAGCCTACGAGCAGTACTTC. Translated: CASSVGLAGAYEQYF.

The gene calls are TRBV10-3 and TRBJ1-1; TRBD1 matches 7 bases. The germline V gene has CDR1 ENHRY and CDR2 SYGVKD. The CDR3 has 13 amino acids. V lost 5 bases to trimming and J lost 5 bases; unmatched junction nucleotides: 5. In nucleotides, the CDR3 is TGTGCCATCAGTTTTCAGGGGGAAACTGAAGCTTTCTTT. Translated: CAISFQGETEAFF.

The chain combines TRBV30 with TRBJ1-2; D gene ambiguous. Germline CDR1 is GTSNPN and CDR2 is SVGIG (reference sequence). V was trimmed by 0 bases and J by 1 base, leaving 3 bases between them. This CDR3 is built from 12 residues. CDR3 region: CAWSVLNYGYTF. The DNA of the CDR3 is TGTGCCTGGAGTGTACTTAACTATGGCTACACCTTC.

This chain links TRBV6-6 with TRBJ1-1, with D possibly TRBD1 on 5 matching bases. Trimming shortened V by 4 bases and J by 3 bases, and 9 bases separated the two germline ends. The CDR3 is 13 residues long. Germline-derived CDR1 and CDR2 are MNHNY and SVGAGI (reference sequence). For the CDR3, the DNA is TGTGCCAGCAGTTCCGGGGGGTACACTGAAGCTTTCTTT. This gives the protein CASSSGGYTEAFF.

This sequence joins TRBV27 and TRBJ2-2; 9 bases align to TRBD1. CDR1 MNHEY and CDR2 SMNVEV come from the germline V gene (reference sequence). J was trimmed by 5 bases and V by 5 bases; bases with no gene match: 9. This CDR3 is 16 amino acids long. CDR3 nucleotide sequence: TGTGCCAGCAGTCCCCTAGCCGGGACAGGGACCGGGGAGCTGTTTTTT. As protein: CASSPLAGTGTGELFF.

The V gene is TRBV9, the J gene TRBJ2-7; D possibly corresponds to TRBD2 (6 bases). Trimming stripped 4 bases from V and 4 bases from J, with 15 bases between. The CDR3 sequence is 14 residues long. The V gene's germline CDR1 is SGDLS and CDR2 YYNGEE. CDR3 bases: TGTGCCAGCAGCCCAACGGGACTCACTTACGAGCAGTACTTC. Residues: CASSPTGLTYEQYF.

The rearrangement links TRBV30 to TRBJ2-1; 8 bases align to TRBD1. Trimming removed 2 bases from V and 3 bases from J; junction bases left unmatched: 3. The CDR3 has 14 residues. The germline CDR1 and CDR2 sequences are GTSNPN and SVGIG (reference sequence). This CDR3 reads CAWSTGGGYNEQFF. CDR3 DNA sequence: TGTGCCTGGAGTACAGGGGGAGGCTACAATGAGCAGTTCTTC.